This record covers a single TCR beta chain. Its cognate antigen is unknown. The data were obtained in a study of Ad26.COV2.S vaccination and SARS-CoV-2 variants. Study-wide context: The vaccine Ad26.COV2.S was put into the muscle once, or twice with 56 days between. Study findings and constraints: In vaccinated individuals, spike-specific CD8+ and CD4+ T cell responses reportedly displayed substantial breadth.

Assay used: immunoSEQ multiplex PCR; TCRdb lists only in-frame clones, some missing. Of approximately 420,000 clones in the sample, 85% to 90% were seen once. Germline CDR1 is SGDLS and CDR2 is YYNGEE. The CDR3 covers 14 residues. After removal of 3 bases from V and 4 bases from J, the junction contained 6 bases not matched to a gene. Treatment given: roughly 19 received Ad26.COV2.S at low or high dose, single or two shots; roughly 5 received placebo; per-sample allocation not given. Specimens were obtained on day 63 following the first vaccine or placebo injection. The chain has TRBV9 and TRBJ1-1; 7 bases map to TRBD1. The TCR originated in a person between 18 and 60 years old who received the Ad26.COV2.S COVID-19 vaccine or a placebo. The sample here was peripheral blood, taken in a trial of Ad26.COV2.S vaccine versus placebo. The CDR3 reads CASSATGEPTEAFF. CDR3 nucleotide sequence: TGTGCCAGCAGCGCTACAGGGGAGCCCACTGAAGCTTTCTTT.